These 5 T cell receptor beta chains were sequenced from one sample in a study of glioma-infiltrating T cells. Using RNA template, CDR3s of TCR alpha and beta were amplified with iRepertoire arm-PCR. TCRdb re-called the multiplex PCR reads through MiXCR, storing one row per CDR3 protein. The sample consists of about 180,000 distinct CDR3 sequences, more than 35% of them appearing once. Sequencing used glioma tissue, nonneoplastic brain tissue, or PBMCs (not recorded which). The receptors here all came from a human donor with low-grade glioma or glioblastoma, undergoing nonglioma brain surgery, or in good health (not recorded which).

This clonotype has ten or more counts. The rearrangement links TRBV12-3 or TRBV12-4 to TRBJ1-2; D call uncertain. The V and J ends lost 4 bases and 8 bases respectively, with 8 bases between them. The CDR3 runs to 11 residues. CDR3 bases: TGTGCCAGCAGTTGGGGATCCGGCTACACCTTC. Translation gives CASSWGSGYTF.

This clonotype appeared many times. This chain links TRBV2 with TRBJ2-7; either TRBD1 or TRBD2 may supply D (6 bases each). CDR1 and CDR2 (germline): SNHLY, FYNNEI. The CDR3 contains 12 residues. Trimming shortened V by 10 bases and J by 6 bases, and 16 bases separated the two germline ends. The CDR3, as DNA: TGTGCCACCATCGGGGGCAGGATCGAGCAGTACTTC. Protein: CATIGGRIEQYF.

The chain carries TRBV5-6 and TRBJ2-7, with D perhaps being TRBD1 or TRBD2 (5 bases each). Germline V gene sequence: CDR1 SGHDT, CDR2 YYEEEE. V gave up 2 bases and J gave up 4 bases, with 7 bases separating them. The CDR3 has 12 amino acids. The CDR3 loop is CASSFGGYEQYF. DNA for the CDR3: TGTGCCAGCAGCTTTGGGGGATACGAGCAGTACTTC.

This clonotype was seen ten or more times. The chain employs TRBV20-1 and TRBJ1-2; tentative D call: TRBD1 (6 bases). Trimming removed 3 bases from V and 4 bases from J, with 12 bases in between. Per germline, CDR1 DFQATT and CDR2 SNEGSKA (reference sequence). The CDR3 is 13 amino acids. CDR3 in amino acids: CSARTGISYGYTF. The CDR3 nucleotides are TGCAGTGCTAGGACAGGTATCTCCTATGGCTACACCTTC.

The V gene is TRBV7-2, the J gene TRBJ2-1; 12 nucleotides agree with TRBD2. The germline CDR1 and CDR2 sequences are SGHTA and FQGNSA. The V and J ends lost 9 bases and 7 bases, in that order; junction bases with no gene match: 10. The CDR3 is made up of 15 amino acids. The CDR3 sequence is CASSKPSGRVNEQFF. Here the CDR3 DNA reads TGTGCCAGTAGTAAACCTAGCGGGAGGGTTAATGAGCAGTTCTTC.